Listed here are 7 T cell receptor beta chains from one sample, sequenced in a study of blood T cell repertoires in COVID-19. Assay: immunoSEQ multiplex PCR; the TCRdb copy retains only in-frame clones and omits some. In the table there are tens of thousands of clones, around 86% of which are singletons. The specimen was peripheral blood. Receptors were obtained from a woman at least 80 years old with acute or convalescent COVID-19.

The chain employs TRBV19 and TRBJ1-6, with D unclear. The germline CDR1 and CDR2 sequences are LNHDA and SQIVND (reference sequence). Trimming stripped 5 bases from V and 9 bases from J, with 14 bases between. This CDR3 has 14 amino acids. The chain's CDR3 is CASSVQSGVSPLHF. In nucleotides, the CDR3 is TGTGCCAGTAGTGTCCAGTCCGGGGTTTCACCCCTCCACTTT.

The chain joins TRBV7-9 to TRBJ2-7, with TRBD2 identical over 7 bases. This CDR3 is 13 amino acids long. The J segment lost 7 bases and the V segment lost 10 bases, leaving 13 bases of the junction unmatched. Germline CDR1 reads SEHNR; CDR2 reads FQNEAQ (reference sequence). CDR3 residues: CATGGLVIEEQYF. The CDR3 bases are TGTGCCACCGGAGGACTAGTCATCGAAGAGCAGTACTTC. Supplemented by reference TRBV7-9 and TRBJ2-7, the full variable domain reads DTGVSQNPRHKITKRGQNVTFRCDPISEHNRLYWYRQTLGQGPEFLTYFQNEAQLEKSRLLSDRFSAERPKGSFSTLEIQRTEQGDSAMYLCATGGLVIEEQYFGPGTRLTVT.

This sequence joins TRBV5-4 and TRBJ2-5, with TRBD1 matching 9 bases. CDR3 size: 16 residues. Germline loops: CDR1 SGHNT, CDR2 YYREEE (reference sequence). V shed 0 bases, J shed 7 bases, and the junction held 10 bases outside the gene matches. CDR3: CASSLVSPGQGRTQYF. CDR3 in DNA: TGTGCCAGCAGCTTGGTATCGCCGGGACAGGGTAGGACCCAGTACTTC.

The chain is built from TRBV3-1 (or the pseudogene TRBV3-2) and TRBJ1-2; a weak D match, TRBD1 (5 bases). CDR1 and CDR2 from the germline V gene are LGHDT and YNNKEL (reference sequence). Trimming cost V 5 bases and J 4 bases, with 11 bases left between them. This CDR3 is built from 13 residues. CDR3 sequence: CASSFTQAYGYTF. The CDR3 DNA is TGTGCCAGCAGCTTTACACAGGCCTATGGCTACACCTTC.

The genes are TRBV29-1 and TRBJ1-5; tentative D call: TRBD1 (5 bases). This CDR3 region has 15 residues. V was trimmed by 1 base and J by 4 bases, leaving 14 bases between them. Looked up from germline, CDR1 is SQVTM and CDR2 is ANQGSEA. CDR3 sequence reads: CSVEVSGERNQPQHF. The CDR3, as DNA: TGCAGCGTTGAAGTCTCGGGGGAAAGAAATCAGCCCCAGCATTTT.

The chain combines TRBV27 with TRBJ1-2; D may be TRBD1 (6 bases). The germline V and J ends were trimmed by 8 bases and 3 bases, with 13 bases remaining between them. Germline CDR1 and CDR2: MNHEY and SMNVEV (reference sequence). The CDR3 length is 13 residues. Written as DNA, the CDR3 is TGTGCCAGCCGTACATGGACAGACTATGGCTACACCTTC. It translates to CASRTWTDYGYTF.

This chain joins TRBV6-1 and TRBJ1-4, with a possible D match to TRBD1 (5 bases). V was cut by 1 base and J by 11 bases, with 11 bases left in between. The CDR3 totals 13 residues. Germline V gene sequence: CDR1 MNHNS, CDR2 SASEGT. The CDR3 region is CASSEVGVGKLFF. The DNA of the CDR3 is TGTGCCAGCAGTGAAGTAGGGGTTGGTAAACTGTTTTTT.